This T cell receptor beta chain was observed in a study of graft-versus-host responses after intestinal transplantation. Study as a whole: Transplant types were multivisceral, liver-intestinal, or isolated intestinal. Study findings and constraints: GvH clones were identified in recipient marrow, with some first appearing in ileum or blood.

CDR1 and CDR2 from the germline V gene are MNHEY and SVGAGI. The CDR3 covers 14 residues. Trimming cost V 6 bases and J 1 base, with 10 bases left between them. In this sample, this clone turned up a few times. The protocol was immunoSEQ multiplex PCR, while the TCRdb copy is restricted to in-frame clones and leaves out a portion. Among 6,500 to 10,000 clones, over 25% were seen once, and the ten largest hold roughly 4.7%. The sequenced sample was alloreactive CD4+ T cells from a mixed lymphocyte reaction culture, obtained before intestinal transplant. Subset here: CFSE-low proliferating T cells sorted from approximately six-day pre-transplant mixed lymphocyte reaction (GvH or HvG direction). The chain couples TRBV6-5 to TRBJ1-3; D perhaps matches TRBD1 (6 bases). The origin of this receptor is a human patient who received an intestinal transplant. The CDR3 nucleotides are TGTGCCAGCAGGGACAGCATATCTGGAAACACCATATATTTT. Protein sequence: CASRDSISGNTIYF.